Described below is a single TCR beta chain sequence and its context. Antigen unknown. This specimen comes from a study of T-cell memory formation after mild COVID-19. Regarding the study as a whole: Mainly CM and EM harbored the contracting CD4+ clones; mainly EMRA harbored the CD8+ ones.

Using its own MiXCR run on the 5' RACE reads, TCRdb lists one record per CDR3 protein. Of roughly 250,000 distinct CDR3 sequences in the sample, around 15% were seen once. CDR1 and CDR2 from the germline V gene are SGHVS and FQNEAQ. The CDR3 length is 14 residues. Losses at the gene ends were 4 bases for V and 5 bases for J; bases not matched to a gene: 4. The V gene is TRBV7-8, the J gene TRBJ1-5, with TRBD1 matching over 8 bases. The clonotype was recovered from a man aged 18 to 30 who had mild COVID-19 (a few samples of this study predate the infection). Cell type and time point are not known. The source material was PBMCs or a T cell subset sorted from them (not recorded which). The CDR3 protein is CASSSSDRDQPQHF. CDR3 nucleotides: TGTGCCAGCAGCTCCTCGGACAGGGATCAGCCCCAGCATTTT.